Listed here are 28 T cell receptor beta chains from one sample, sequenced in a study of regulatory T cells in long-lasting Graves disease. Time point here: newly diagnosed GD, antithyroid drugs for less than 3 months. The TCR library was prepared using RNA isolated from PBMCs. Construction of the TCR beta libraries employed iRepertoire HTBI primers in conjunction with Arm-PCR of CDR3 regions. TCRdb recomputed calls from the multiplex PCR reads with MiXCR, one row per CDR3 protein. The sample shows about 420,000 distinct CDR3 sequences, roughly 15% of them seen only once. Separately, the same data were catalogued under a study of T cells in Graves' hyperthyroidism and ophthalmopathy.

The sequenced sample was peripheral blood mononuclear cells (PBMCs), obtained at new diagnosis, from a patient treated with antithyroid drugs. These receptors all stem from a woman younger than 35 with Graves disease.

In this sample, this clonotype turned up many times. The chain recombines TRBV6-2 or TRBV6-3 with TRBJ2-7, with TRBD2 matching 9 bases. Germline lookup yields CDR1 MNHEY and CDR2 SVGEGT. There are 13 residues in the CDR3. The V segment lost 4 bases and the J segment 9 bases; nucleotides outside the gene matches: 7. The CDR3 DNA sequence: TGTGCCAGCAGTTTTAGCGGGAGAGACTTGCAGTACTTC. This encodes CASSFSGRDLQYF.

Notes on this clonotype: An end of the junction does not agree with germline; a read error may underlie this. J is TRBJ2-1 and V is TRBV5-1; D gene ambiguous. CDR1 and CDR2 (germline): SGHRS, YFSETQ. The CDR3 has 10 residues. The CDR3 loop reads CASGNNGQFF. The CDR3 region has the DNA TGCGCCAGCGGGAACAATGGGCAGTTCTTC.

This clonotype was counted many times. J is TRBJ2-3 and V is TRBV7-2; D is unclear. Per the germline V gene, CDR1 is SGHTA and CDR2 is FQGNSA. V lost 2 bases and J lost 2, with 11 bases in between. The CDR3 has 15 amino acids. The CDR3 loop is CASSLFLRNTDTQYF. CDR3 DNA: TGTGCCAGCAGCTTATTCCTCCGAAACACAGATACGCAGTATTTT.

This clonotype was seen many times. The gene calls are TRBV28 and TRBJ2-1, with TRBD2 identical over 9 bases. The CDR3 has 16 amino acids. Germline V gene lookup returns CDR1 MDHEN and CDR2 SYDVKM. The junction had 9 bases not matched to a gene; V was cut back by 7 bases and J by 2 bases. CDR3 coding DNA: TGTGCCAGCATCACTCGAGCGGGAGGCACCTACAATGAGCAGTTCTTC. Amino acids: CASITRAGGTYNEQFF.

The genes are TRBV28 and TRBJ1-4; 7 bases map to TRBD1. V was clipped by 7 bases and J by 10 bases; unmatched bases: 12. CDR3 length equals 14 residues. CDR1 is MDHEN, CDR2 SYDVKM, per germline. CDR3 protein: CASTRDSGWGKLFF. The CDR3, as DNA: TGTGCCAGCACCCGGGACAGTGGTTGGGGAAAACTGTTTTTT.

This clonotype was detected ten times or more. The chain uses TRBV28 and TRBJ2-7; D is unresolved. The germline gives CDR1 MDHEN, CDR2 SYDVKM. V shed 6 bases and J shed 4 bases, with 13 bases lying between them. The CDR3 loop spans 13 amino acids. CDR3 sequence reads: CASRWPGFYEQYF. The CDR3 region has the DNA TGTGCCAGCAGGTGGCCTGGTTTTTACGAGCAGTACTTC. Supplemented by reference TRBV28 and TRBJ2-7, the full variable domain reads DVKVTQSSRYLVKRTGEKVFLECVQDMDHENMFWYRQDPGLGLRLIYFSYDVKMKEKGDIPEGYSVSREKKERFSLILESASTNQTSMYLCASRWPGFYEQYFGPGTRLTVT.

This clonotype has at least ten counts. The junction does not match germline at one end; this may be a read error. J is TRBJ2-7 and V is TRBV3-1, with 10 nucleotides matching TRBD2. The germline gives CDR1 LGHDT, CDR2 YNNKEL (reference sequence). CDR3 length: 12 amino acids. The CDR3 loop reads CASSHGVSGRNF. In DNA, the CDR3 is TGTGCCAGCAGCCACGGGGTTAGCGGGAGGAACTTC.

This clonotype was observed many times. The V call is TRBV5-1, the J call TRBJ2-7; D tentatively fits TRBD1 or TRBD2 (7 bases each). CDR1 and CDR2 (germline): SGHRS, YFSETQ. Trimming stripped 0 bases from V and 6 bases from J, with 10 bases between. The CDR3 sequence is 13 residues long. The CDR3 region has the DNA TGCGCCAGCAGCTTGGGCAGGGGGGGCGAGCAGTACTTC. Protein sequence: CASSLGRGGEQYF.

This clonotype was observed many times. The rearrangement joins TRBV2 to TRBJ2-3; 11 bases are shared with TRBD2. CDR3 length: 13 amino acids. V was clipped by 10 bases and J by 1 base; unmatched bases: 1. Germline CDR1 reads SNHLY; CDR2 reads FYNNEI. The DNA of the CDR3 is TGTGCCAAGGGACTAGCGGGCACAGATACGCAGTATTTT. This sequence encodes CAKGLAGTDTQYF.

For this clonotype: It may be a read error: a sequence one base away is much more abundant. V gene TRBV18 combines with J gene TRBJ2-7; D call uncertain. The germline V gene encodes CDR1 KGHSH and CDR2 LQKENI. V gave up 4 bases and J gave up 5 bases, with 12 bases separating them. There are 13 residues in the CDR3. CDR3 DNA: TGTGCCAGCTCACTACCTTCCAGCGACGAGCAGTACTTC. Translated: CASSLPSSDEQYF.

The chain has TRBV24-1 and TRBJ2-7; possibly TRBD2 for D (5 bases). V was cut by 4 bases and J by 3 bases, with 15 bases left in between. Germline V CDR1 and CDR2: KGHDR, SFDVKD. CDR3 length: 15 residues. CDR3 sequence (DNA): TGTGCCACCAGTGACAGAACGGTCCGGGGCTACGAGCAGTACTTC. It encodes CATSDRTVRGYEQYF.

This clonotype was recorded many times. This chain connects TRBV24-1 to TRBJ2-1, with D possibly TRBD2 on 5 matching bases. The CDR3 runs to 14 residues. Germline CDR1 is KGHDR and CDR2 is SFDVKD. The V gene lost 0 bases and the J gene lost 7 bases, with 9 bases spanning the gap. The chain's CDR3 is CATSDLGLENEQFF. The CDR3, as DNA: TGTGCCACCAGTGATTTGGGACTCGAAAATGAGCAGTTCTTC.

This sequence joins TRBV15 and TRBJ2-5; D assignment may be TRBD1 or TRBD2 (5 bases each). Germline-derived CDR1 and CDR2 are LNHNV and YYDKDF (reference sequence). There are 13 residues in the CDR3. V was cut by 4 bases and J by 3 bases, with 9 bases left in between. The DNA of the CDR3 is TGTGCCACCAGCATAGGGACCGAAGAGACCCAGTACTTC. It codes for CATSIGTEETQYF.

This clonotype was detected many times. This rearrangement joins TRBV20-1 to TRBJ1-1, with D perhaps TRBD1 (5 bases). The CDR3 contains 14 residues. Trimming took off 0 bases at V and 5 bases at J, with 13 bases between the two ends. CDR1 and CDR2 (germline): DFQATT, SNEGSKA (reference sequence). The CDR3 coding sequence is TGCAGTGCTAGAGAATGGCAGGGTCGGACTGAAGCTTTCTTT. Its protein is CSAREWQGRTEAFF.

This clonotype occurred a few times. The chain has TRBV12-3 or TRBV12-4 and TRBJ2-2; D uncertain. V was trimmed by 4 bases and J by 4 bases, leaving 4 bases between them. CDR3 length equals 12 residues. CDR3 loop: CASSWGTGELFF. In DNA, the CDR3 is TGTGCCAGCAGTTGGGGCACCGGGGAGCTGTTTTTT.

This clonotype has at least ten counts. The chain carries TRBV5-1 and TRBJ1-1, with TRBD1 matching 8 bases. Germline CDR1 reads SGHRS; CDR2 reads YFSETQ. The CDR3 has 15 residues. Trimming took 4 bases from V and 4 from J; bases not matched to a gene: 9. As DNA, the CDR3 is TGCGCCAGCAGCGGAGGGACAGGCGGAACCACTGAAGCTTTCTTT. The encoded protein is CASSGGTGGTTEAFF.

This clonotype has at least ten counts. The rearrangement uses TRBV12-3 or TRBV12-4 and TRBJ2-1, with a weak D call TRBD2 (6 bases). This CDR3 contains 15 residues. Trimming took 2 bases from V and 1 from J, leaving 9 bases between them. As DNA, the CDR3 is TGTGCCAGCAGTTTATGGGAGGTGTCCTACAATGAGCAGTTCTTC. This codes for CASSLWEVSYNEQFF.

This clonotype was detected many times. The V and J genes are TRBV5-1 and TRBJ2-2; D perhaps matches TRBD2 (5 bases). Germline assignment: CDR1 SGHRS and CDR2 YFSETQ. This CDR3 spans 14 amino acids. Trimming shortened V by 7 bases and J by 0 bases, and 10 bases separated the two germline ends. CDR3 coding DNA: TGCGCCAGCCTTAAGGAGGCGAACACCGGGGAGCTGTTTTTT. Protein product: CASLKEANTGELFF.

There are a few counts of this clonotype. The chain is built from TRBV9 and TRBJ2-3, with a weak D call TRBD2 (7 bases). CDR1 is SGDLS and CDR2 is YYNGEE in the germline V gene. The CDR3 sequence is 15 residues long. V lost 4 bases, J lost 2 bases, and 14 bases lay in between. CDR3 sequence reads: CASSPWGGLTDTQYF. CDR3 bases: TGTGCCAGCAGCCCTTGGGGGGGGCTCACAGATACGCAGTATTTT.

This clonotype was detected only a few times. V is TRBV20-1 and J is TRBJ1-4; D remains ambiguous. The CDR3 is 14 amino acids. V shed 2 bases and J shed 0 bases, with 7 bases lying between them. Germline V gives CDR1 DFQATT, CDR2 SNEGSKA (reference sequence). CDR3 protein: CSARRRSTNEKLFF. The CDR3 nucleotides read TGCAGTGCTAGACGGCGCTCAACTAATGAAAAACTGTTTTTT.

V and J are TRBV7-8 and TRBJ2-7; 9 bases line up with TRBD1. Per the germline V gene, CDR1 is SGHVS and CDR2 is FQNEAQ. CDR3 length: 15 amino acids. J lost 1 base, V lost 5 bases, and 6 bases had no gene match. CDR3 in DNA: TGTGCCAGCAGCCCTAGGACAGGGGTATCCTACGAGCAGTACTTC. Amino acid sequence: CASSPRTGVSYEQYF.

The chain employs TRBV6-4 and TRBJ2-1; 13 bases match TRBD2. This CDR3 is 16 amino acids long. The trim removed 6 bases at V and 4 bases at J, leaving 6 bases unmatched. The germline gives CDR1 MRHNA, CDR2 SNTAGT. The DNA of the CDR3 is TGTGCCAGCAGCGCTACTAGCGGGGGGGCTTACAATGAGCAGTTCTTC. Amino acids: CASSATSGGAYNEQFF.

This clonotype was recorded many times. The chain employs TRBV20-1 and TRBJ2-7, with TRBD1 matching 8 bases. CDR3 length equals 12 residues. Germline V gives CDR1 DFQATT, CDR2 SNEGSKA (reference sequence). The J segment lost 7 bases and the V segment lost 5 bases, leaving 7 bases of the junction unmatched. The CDR3 reads CSARRTGWEQYF. CDR3 nucleotides: TGCAGTGCTCGCCGGACAGGGTGGGAGCAGTACTTC.

The rearrangement uses TRBV9 and TRBJ2-3; D gene uncertain. V lost 1 base to trimming and J lost 0 bases, with 9 bases between them. Per the germline V gene, CDR1 is SGDLS and CDR2 is YYNGEE. This CDR3 has 15 amino acids. The CDR3 loop is CASSVRATSTDTQYF. CDR3 nucleotides: TGTGCCAGCAGCGTAAGAGCGACTAGCACAGATACGCAGTATTTT.

The chain employs TRBV19 and TRBJ2-1, with a weak D call TRBD1 (6 bases). The V end was cut by 3 bases, the J end by 6 bases, with 21 bases between. This CDR3 contains 17 residues. Germline V gives CDR1 LNHDA, CDR2 SQIVND (reference sequence). CDR3 protein: CASSMVQGHSPFNEQFF. In DNA, the CDR3 is TGTGCCAGTAGTATGGTACAGGGCCATTCTCCGTTCAATGAGCAGTTCTTC.

The genes are TRBV30 and TRBJ1-5, with D possibly being TRBD1 (5 bases). Trimming stripped 5 bases from V and 7 bases from J, with 15 bases between. This CDR3 spans 13 amino acids. Looked up from germline, CDR1 is GTSNPN and CDR2 is SVGIG (reference sequence). CDR3 in DNA: TGTGCCTGGGCCGGGGCCCAGAACCAGCCCCAGCATTTT. Encoded protein: CAWAGAQNQPQHF.

This chain uses TRBV20-1 with TRBJ2-5, with 8 positions matching TRBD1. Trimming removed 5 bases from V and 2 bases from J; junction bases left unmatched: 7. The CDR3 extends over 14 amino acids. Germline lookup yields CDR1 DFQATT and CDR2 SNEGSKA (reference sequence). CDR3 loop: CSAPQGATQETQYF. The CDR3 nucleotides read TGCAGTGCTCCCCAGGGGGCAACACAAGAGACCCAGTACTTC.

In its sample, this clonotype was seen many times. The chain is built from TRBV10-1 and TRBJ2-2; tentative D call: TRBD2 (6 bases). Germline loops: CDR1 WNHNN, CDR2 SYGVQD (reference sequence). The V gene lost 6 bases and the J gene lost 7 bases, with 15 bases spanning the gap. The CDR3 runs 14 residues. CDR3 sequence reads: CASSRRLDGGELFF. CDR3 bases: TGCGCCAGCAGCCGGCGACTAGACGGCGGGGAGCTGTTTTTT.